This TCR beta chain derives from a study of T cell clusters in autoimmune cytopenias. Notes on the study in general: Exclusive TRB clusters were 2.5 to 3.5-fold more numerous in healthy donors than in active autoimmune hepatitis. TRB repertoire shifts in secondary cytopenia and chronic lymphocytic leukemia mostly reflected lymphoma, not autoimmunity.

One tube held mixed TRB-A and TRB-B primer pools for touch-down PCR. TCRdb reanalyzed the multiplex PCR reads, giving one entry per CDR3 protein sequence and no DNA. The table counts more than 950 distinct CDR3 sequences; less than 95% lies in the top ten. Measured by frequency, this clonotype is medium-sized. Its antigen is unidentified. CDR3 length equals 12 residues. Germline values: CDR1 SEHNR, CDR2 FQNEAQ (reference sequence). About 37,500 genome equivalents of blood DNA were amplified for TRB. The sample was peripheral blood. The clonotype comes from a human donor with an autoimmune cytopenia, with autoimmune hepatitis or in good health (not recorded which). This chain uses TRBV7-9 with TRBJ2-1. CDR3 in amino acids: CASSDSYNEQFF. The full variable domain, completed using reference TRBV7-9 and TRBJ2-1, is DTGVSQNPRHKITKRGQNVTFRCDPISEHNRLYWYRQTLGQGPEFLTYFQNEAQLEKSRLLSDRFSAERPKGSFSTLEIQRTEQGDSAMYLCASSDSYNEQFFGPGTRLTVL.